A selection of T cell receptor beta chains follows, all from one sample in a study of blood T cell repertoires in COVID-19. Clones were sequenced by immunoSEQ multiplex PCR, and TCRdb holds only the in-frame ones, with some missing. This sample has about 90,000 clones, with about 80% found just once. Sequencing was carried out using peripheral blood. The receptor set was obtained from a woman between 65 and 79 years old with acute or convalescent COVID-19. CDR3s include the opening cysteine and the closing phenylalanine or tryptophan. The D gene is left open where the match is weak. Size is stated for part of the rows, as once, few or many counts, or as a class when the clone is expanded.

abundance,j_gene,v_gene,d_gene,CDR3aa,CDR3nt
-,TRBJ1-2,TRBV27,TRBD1,CASSLAGTGGRYYGYTF,TGTGCCAGCAGTTTAGCCGGGACAGGGGGCCGTTACTATGGCTACACCTTC
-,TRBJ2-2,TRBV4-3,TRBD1,CASSPVGAGGSGELFF,TGCGCCAGCAGCCCCGTGGGGGCAGGGGGCTCCGGGGAGCTGTTTTTT
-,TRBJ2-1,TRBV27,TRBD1,CASRAPGGLNEQFF,TGTGCCAGCAGGGCCCCAGGGGGCTTGAATGAGCAGTTCTTC
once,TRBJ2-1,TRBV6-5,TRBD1,CASAETGGIGEQFF,TGTGCCAGCGCCGAGACAGGGGGGATCGGTGAGCAGTTCTTC
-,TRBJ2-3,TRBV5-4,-,CASSKKGISADTQYF,TGTGCCAGCAGCAAAAAGGGGATCTCGGCAGATACGCAGTATTTT
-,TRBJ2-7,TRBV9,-,CASSVGGQGTIYEQYF,TGTGCCAGCAGCGTAGGTGGGCAGGGAACCATCTACGAGCAGTACTTC
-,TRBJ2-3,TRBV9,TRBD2,CASSPASGGGITDTQYF,TGTGCCAGCAGCCCGGCTAGCGGGGGGGGTATCACAGATACGCAGTATTTT
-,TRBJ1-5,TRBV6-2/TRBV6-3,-,CASSYGGGFDSNQPQHF,TGTGCCAGCAGTTACGGCGGGGGATTCGATAGCAATCAGCCCCAGCATTTT
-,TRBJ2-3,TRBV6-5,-,CASSYDPGSTDTQYF,TGTGCCAGCAGTTACGATCCGGGTTCGACAGATACGCAGTATTTT
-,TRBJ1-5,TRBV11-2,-,CASSLGVTGGSNQPQHF,TGTGCCAGCAGCTTAGGGGTGACCGGAGGAAGCAATCAGCCCCAGCATTTT
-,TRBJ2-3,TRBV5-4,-,CASSLDYTDTQYF,TGTGCCAGCAGCTTGGACTACACAGATACGCAGTATTTT
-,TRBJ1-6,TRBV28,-,CASSPPEPPLHF,TGTGCCAGCAGTCCCCCGGAGCCACCCCTCCACTTT
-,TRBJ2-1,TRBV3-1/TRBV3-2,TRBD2,CASSPQPGAGVGNEQFF,TGTGCCAGCAGCCCCCAACCTGGAGCGGGAGTGGGGAATGAGCAGTTCTTC
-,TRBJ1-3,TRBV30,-,CAWKPPGGSGNTIYF,TGTGCCTGGAAGCCCCCGGGTGGGTCTGGAAACACCATATATTTT
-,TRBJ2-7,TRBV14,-,CASSHDTYEQYF,TGTGCCAGCAGCCACGACACCTACGAGCAGTACTTC
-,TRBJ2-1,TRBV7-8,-,CASSLMVARAHNEQFF,TGTGCCAGCAGCTTAATGGTAGCTAGAGCCCACAATGAGCAGTTCTTC
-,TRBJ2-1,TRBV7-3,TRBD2,CASAAGGFNEQFF,TGTGCCAGCGCGGCGGGAGGTTTCAATGAGCAGTTCTTC
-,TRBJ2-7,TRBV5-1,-,CASSLLGHYYEQYF,TGCGCCAGCAGCTTGCTAGGACACTACTACGAGCAGTACTTC
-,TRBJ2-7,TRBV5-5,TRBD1,CASSFVTGSYEQYF,TGTGCCAGCAGCTTCGTGACAGGGTCCTACGAGCAGTACTTC
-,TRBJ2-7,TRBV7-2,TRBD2,CASSGSFGLAGVEQYF,TGTGCCAGCAGTGGTAGCTTTGGACTAGCGGGGGTCGAGCAGTACTTC
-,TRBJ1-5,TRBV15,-,CATSRGQANQPQHF,TGTGCCACCAGCAGAGGACAAGCAAATCAGCCCCAGCATTTT
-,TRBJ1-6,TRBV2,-,CASTGNYNSPLHF,TGTGCCAGCACAGGGAACTATAATTCACCCCTCCACTTT
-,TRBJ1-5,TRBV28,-,CASSIEGKGNQPQHF,TGTGCCAGCAGTATAGAGGGCAAGGGCAATCAGCCCCAGCATTTT